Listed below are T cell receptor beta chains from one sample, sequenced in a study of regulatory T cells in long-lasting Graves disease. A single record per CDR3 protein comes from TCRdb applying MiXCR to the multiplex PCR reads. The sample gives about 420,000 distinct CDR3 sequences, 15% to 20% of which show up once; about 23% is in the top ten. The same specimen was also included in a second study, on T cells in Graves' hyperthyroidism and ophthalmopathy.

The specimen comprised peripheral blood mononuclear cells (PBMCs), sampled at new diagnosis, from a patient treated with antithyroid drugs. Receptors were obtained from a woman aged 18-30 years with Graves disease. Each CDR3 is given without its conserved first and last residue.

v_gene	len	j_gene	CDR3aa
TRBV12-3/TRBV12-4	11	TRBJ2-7	ASSLTDRYEQY
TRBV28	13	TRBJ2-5	ASSLWDRVGETQY
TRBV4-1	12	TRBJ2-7	ASSQGRGIYEQY
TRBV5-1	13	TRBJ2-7	ASSPQGAVPYEQY
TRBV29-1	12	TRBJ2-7	SVGQVAGEGEQY
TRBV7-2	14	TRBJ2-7	ASSPGPVQGAYEQY
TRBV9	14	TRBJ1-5	ASSVGPGESDQPQH
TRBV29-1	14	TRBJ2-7	SVEGLAGGQSYEQY
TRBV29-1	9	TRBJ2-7	RVASGDEQY
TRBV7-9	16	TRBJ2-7	ASSSYPSPGLANYEQY
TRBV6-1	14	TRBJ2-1	ASSELAWTGGNEQF
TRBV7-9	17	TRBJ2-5	ASSPTPPGLAGRKETQY
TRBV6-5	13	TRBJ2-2	ASSYLPGEGGELF
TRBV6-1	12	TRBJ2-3	ASSRGEAADTQY
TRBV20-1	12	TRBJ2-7	SARGTSPPLEQY
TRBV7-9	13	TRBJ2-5	ASSLEQDRILAQY
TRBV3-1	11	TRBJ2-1	ASSQVLFNEQF
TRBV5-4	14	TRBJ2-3	ASSRTSGRSTDTQY
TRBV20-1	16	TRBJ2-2	SARVPGGTSGSIGELF
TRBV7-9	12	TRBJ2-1	ASIIAGVYNEQF
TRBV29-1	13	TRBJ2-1	SVGGSGRDNNEQF
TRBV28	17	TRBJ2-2	ASSLAFDLAGVGTGELF
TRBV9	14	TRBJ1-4	ASSVEMGGTNEKLF
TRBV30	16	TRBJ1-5	AWSRGKIGQGARQPQH
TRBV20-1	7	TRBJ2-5	SAGGTQY
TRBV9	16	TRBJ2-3	ASSVEGAGGTFTDTQY
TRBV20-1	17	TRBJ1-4	SATLAWGAGRATNEKLF
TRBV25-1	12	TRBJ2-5	ATARLASQETQY
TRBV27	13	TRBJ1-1	ASSPGTAWNTEAF
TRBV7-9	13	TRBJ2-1	ASSPPPRGYNEQF
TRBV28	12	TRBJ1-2	ASSLEGESYGYT
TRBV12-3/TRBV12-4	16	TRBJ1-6	ASSLIVGANFLNSPLH
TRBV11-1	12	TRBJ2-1	ASSPGRLNNEQF
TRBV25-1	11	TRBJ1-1	ASSDWVGQEAF
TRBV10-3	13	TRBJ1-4	ASSLTGTGVEKLF
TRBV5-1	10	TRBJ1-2	ASSSGNYGYT
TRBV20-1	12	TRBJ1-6	SARGQGLNSPLH